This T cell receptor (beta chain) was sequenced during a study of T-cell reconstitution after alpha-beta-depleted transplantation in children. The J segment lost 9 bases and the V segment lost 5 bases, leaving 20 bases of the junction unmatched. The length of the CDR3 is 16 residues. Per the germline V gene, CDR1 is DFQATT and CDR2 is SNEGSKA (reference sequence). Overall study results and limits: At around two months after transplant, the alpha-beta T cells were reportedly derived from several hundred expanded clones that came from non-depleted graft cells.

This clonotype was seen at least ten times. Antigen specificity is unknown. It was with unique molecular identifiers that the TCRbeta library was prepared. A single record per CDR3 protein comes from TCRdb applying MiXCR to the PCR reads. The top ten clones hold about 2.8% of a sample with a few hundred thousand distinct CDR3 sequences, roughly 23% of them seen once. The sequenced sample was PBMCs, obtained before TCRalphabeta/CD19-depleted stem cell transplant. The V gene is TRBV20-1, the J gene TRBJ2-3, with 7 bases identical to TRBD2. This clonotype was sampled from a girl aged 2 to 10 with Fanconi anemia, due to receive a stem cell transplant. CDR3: CSAESWGDAGEETQYF. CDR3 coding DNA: TGCAGTGCTGAAAGTTGGGGGGATGCGGGAGAAGAGACGCAGTATTTT.